A selection of T cell receptor beta chains follows, all from one sample in a study of blood T cell repertoires in COVID-19. Profiling relied on immunoSEQ multiplex PCR, and the TCRdb table lists in-frame clones only, not all of them. The sample records over 250,000 clones, about 89% being singletons. The sequencing input was peripheral blood. The origin of the receptors is a man between 40 and 49 years old who had recovered from COVID-19. Each CDR3 is given with its conserved first and last residue. Fields, in order: CDR3 protein, CDR3 DNA, D gene, clone size, J gene, V gene. D genes are given only for firm matches. Not all rows give a size; the values are once, few, many and, for expanded clones, a class.

CDR3 protein: CASSSLEIAGGRYNEQFF; CDR3 DNA: TGTGCCAGCAGCTCCCTCGAAATAGCGGGGGGACGGTACAATGAGCAGTTCTTC; D gene: TRBD2; clone size: NA; J gene: TRBJ2-1; V gene: TRBV7-9
CDR3 protein: CASSSPGRLPGGRNEQFF; CDR3 DNA: TGCGCCAGCAGCTCCCCCGGCAGGCTCCCCGGAGGGCGCAATGAGCAGTTCTTC; D gene: NA; clone size: once; J gene: TRBJ2-1; V gene: TRBV5-1
CDR3 protein: CASSNRDNQPQHF; CDR3 DNA: TGTGCCAGCAGTAACAGAGATAATCAGCCCCAGCATTTT; D gene: NA; clone size: NA; J gene: TRBJ1-5; V gene: TRBV6-5
CDR3 protein: CSVKRSTGPEAFF; CDR3 DNA: TGCAGCGTTAAGAGGTCGACAGGCCCTGAAGCTTTCTTT; D gene: NA; clone size: NA; J gene: TRBJ1-1; V gene: TRBV29-1
CDR3 protein: CATYRGAHSEAFF; CDR3 DNA: TGTGCCACCTATCGGGGGGCGCATAGTGAAGCTTTCTTT; D gene: NA; clone size: NA; J gene: TRBJ1-1; V gene: TRBV10-3
CDR3 protein: CASSLGRNEQFF; CDR3 DNA: TGCGCCAGCAGCTTGGGGAGGAATGAGCAGTTCTTC; D gene: NA; clone size: few; J gene: TRBJ2-1; V gene: TRBV5-1
CDR3 protein: CASSLGGDYNEQFF; CDR3 DNA: TGTGCCAGCAGCTTAGGGGGCGATTACAATGAGCAGTTCTTC; D gene: NA; clone size: few; J gene: TRBJ2-1; V gene: TRBV7-6
CDR3 protein: CASRGVGQLETQYF; CDR3 DNA: TGTGCCAGCAGGGGGGTCGGACAGTTAGAGACCCAGTACTTC; D gene: NA; clone size: NA; J gene: TRBJ2-5; V gene: TRBV2
CDR3 protein: CASSLYFGGDLTYNEQFF; CDR3 DNA: TGTGCCAGCAGCTTGTACTTCGGCGGGGATCTTACCTACAATGAGCAGTTCTTC; D gene: NA; clone size: NA; J gene: TRBJ2-1; V gene: TRBV5-4
CDR3 protein: CASSFLFGGSYNEQFF; CDR3 DNA: TGTGCCAGCAGTTTTCTATTCGGGGGGTCCTACAATGAGCAGTTCTTC; D gene: TRBD2; clone size: once; J gene: TRBJ2-1; V gene: TRBV6-2/TRBV6-3
CDR3 protein: CATSTRTGLAYNEQFF; CDR3 DNA: TGTGCCACCAGCACCCGAACAGGGCTCGCCTACAATGAGCAGTTCTTC; D gene: NA; clone size: NA; J gene: TRBJ2-1; V gene: TRBV15
CDR3 protein: CASSRTLGSGGSTDTQYF; CDR3 DNA: TGTGCCAGCAGCCGTACCCTTGGTAGCGGGGGAAGCACAGATACGCAGTATTTT; D gene: TRBD2; clone size: NA; J gene: TRBJ2-3; V gene: TRBV9
CDR3 protein: CASSIGGVSPLHF; CDR3 DNA: TGTGCCAGTAGTATCGGCGGGGTTTCACCCCTCCACTTT; D gene: NA; clone size: NA; J gene: TRBJ1-6; V gene: TRBV19
CDR3 protein: CASSQGGLAALTGELFF; CDR3 DNA: TGTGCCAGCAGCCAAGGCGGACTAGCGGCTCTCACCGGGGAGCTGTTTTTT; D gene: TRBD2; clone size: NA; J gene: TRBJ2-2; V gene: TRBV4-2
CDR3 protein: CSVEDRRWGGRRNTEAFF; CDR3 DNA: TGCAGCGTTGAAGATCGACGGTGGGGGGGCCGAAGGAACACTGAAGCTTTCTTT; D gene: NA; clone size: NA; J gene: TRBJ1-1; V gene: TRBV29-1
CDR3 protein: CASSYEGFVGDEAFF; CDR3 DNA: TGTGCCAGCAGTTACGAGGGTTTCGTTGGGGATGAAGCTTTCTTT; D gene: NA; clone size: NA; J gene: TRBJ1-1; V gene: TRBV6-2/TRBV6-3
CDR3 protein: CASSQSGGRHSTDTQYF; CDR3 DNA: TGTGCCAGCAGCCAATCGGGAGGGAGACACAGCACAGATACGCAGTATTTT; D gene: TRBD2; clone size: NA; J gene: TRBJ2-3; V gene: TRBV3-1/TRBV3-2
CDR3 protein: CASSYVPGGYEQYF; CDR3 DNA: TGTGCCAGCAGTTACGTACCAGGTGGCTACGAGCAGTACTTC; D gene: NA; clone size: NA; J gene: TRBJ2-7; V gene: TRBV6-5
CDR3 protein: CASSYPSGGATYTQYF; CDR3 DNA: TGTGCCAGCAGTTACCCTAGCGGGGGGGCGACCTATACGCAGTATTTT; D gene: TRBD2; clone size: NA; J gene: TRBJ2-3; V gene: TRBV6-5
CDR3 protein: CASNPSDGEWGHGYTF; CDR3 DNA: TGTGCCAGCAACCCCTCGGACGGGGAGTGGGGGCATGGCTACACCTTC; D gene: NA; clone size: few; J gene: TRBJ1-2; V gene: TRBV3-1/TRBV3-2
CDR3 protein: CASSLRSWPVYEQYF; CDR3 DNA: TGTGCCAGCAGTCTCCGATCATGGCCCGTCTACGAGCAGTACTTC; D gene: NA; clone size: NA; J gene: TRBJ2-7; V gene: TRBV28
CDR3 protein: CASSFAGVREETQYF; CDR3 DNA: TGTGCCAGCAGTTTCGCAGGGGTAAGGGAAGAGACCCAGTACTTC; D gene: NA; clone size: NA; J gene: TRBJ2-5; V gene: TRBV27
CDR3 protein: CASSQGKGLAGGSTGELFF; CDR3 DNA: TGTGCCAGCAGCCAAGGAAAAGGACTAGCGGGGGGTAGTACCGGGGAGCTGTTTTTT; D gene: TRBD2; clone size: NA; J gene: TRBJ2-2; V gene: TRBV16
CDR3 protein: CASSPDRAYGYTF; CDR3 DNA: TGTGCCAGCTCACCGGACAGGGCCTATGGCTACACCTTC; D gene: TRBD1; clone size: NA; J gene: TRBJ1-2; V gene: TRBV18
CDR3 protein: CASSQMVLAGGPNTGELFF; CDR3 DNA: TGTGCCAGCAGCCAAATGGTCCTAGCGGGGGGGCCGAACACCGGGGAGCTGTTTTTT; D gene: TRBD2; clone size: NA; J gene: TRBJ2-2; V gene: TRBV7-2
CDR3 protein: CASSLRPGGELFF; CDR3 DNA: TGTGCCAGCAGTTTACGGCCGGGGGGGGAGCTGTTTTTT; D gene: NA; clone size: many; J gene: TRBJ2-2; V gene: TRBV27
CDR3 protein: CASGAGLTYEQYF; CDR3 DNA: TGTGCCAGCGGAGCGGGACTAACCTACGAGCAGTACTTC; D gene: TRBD2; clone size: NA; J gene: TRBJ2-7; V gene: TRBV27
CDR3 protein: CASRHRVNTEAFF; CDR3 DNA: TGTGCCTCCAGACACAGGGTGAACACTGAAGCTTTCTTT; D gene: NA; clone size: NA; J gene: TRBJ1-1; V gene: TRBV6-5
CDR3 protein: CASSLGQMNTEAFF; CDR3 DNA: TGTGCCAGCAGTTTAGGGCAGATGAACACTGAAGCTTTCTTT; D gene: NA; clone size: NA; J gene: TRBJ1-1; V gene: TRBV27